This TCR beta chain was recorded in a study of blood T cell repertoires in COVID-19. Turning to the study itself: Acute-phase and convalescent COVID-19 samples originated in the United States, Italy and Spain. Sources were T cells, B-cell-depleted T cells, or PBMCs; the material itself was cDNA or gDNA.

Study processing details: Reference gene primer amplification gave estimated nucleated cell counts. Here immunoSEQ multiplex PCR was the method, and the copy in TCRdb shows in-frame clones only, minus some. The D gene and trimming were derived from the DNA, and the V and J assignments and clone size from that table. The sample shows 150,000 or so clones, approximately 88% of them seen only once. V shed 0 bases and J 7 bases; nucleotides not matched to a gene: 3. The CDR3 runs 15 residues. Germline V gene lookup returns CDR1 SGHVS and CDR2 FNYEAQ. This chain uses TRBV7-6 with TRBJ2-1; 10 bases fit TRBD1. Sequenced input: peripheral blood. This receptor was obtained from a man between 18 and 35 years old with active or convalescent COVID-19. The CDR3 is CASSLAGQGTNEQFF. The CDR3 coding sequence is TGTGCCAGCAGCTTAGCGGGACAGGGGACGAATGAGCAGTTCTTC.